These 2 T cell receptor beta chains came from one sample sequenced in a study of graft-versus-host responses after intestinal transplantation (TCRdb year 2021). The label giving this sample's time point can be read as: cells obtained before transplantation from donor or recipient. The library was prepared using the immunoSEQ multiplex PCR assay. TCRdb retrieved this table from immuneACCESS and kept in-frame rearrangements only. Not all clones are present; in checked studies, unresolved V genes account for under half, and no reason is known for the remainder. The sample table lists about 51,000 clones, about 89% of them with a count of one. The ten largest clones represent around 0.6% of the sample. These TCRs' antigens remain unknown. This material consisted of unstimulated CD4+ T cells sorted from spleen or lymph node cells, taken before transplant. The receptors here all came from a human donor who was the organ donor for an intestinal transplant.

V is TRBV25-1 and J is TRBJ1-4; 7 positions agree with TRBD1. J gave up 8 bases and V 7 bases, and 10 bases lay outside the gene matches. Germline values: CDR1 MGHDK, CDR2 SYGVNS. CDR3 size: 14 residues. This CDR3 reads CASKQQGRGEKLFF. CDR3 in DNA: TGTGCCAGCAAACAACAGGGGCGAGGAGAAAAACTGTTTTTT.

V and J are TRBV9 and TRBJ1-3; possibly TRBD1 for D (6 bases). Germline assignment: CDR1 SGDLS and CDR2 YYNGEE. V was clipped by 4 bases and J by 2 bases, with 16 bases between them. The CDR3 is 16 amino acids. This CDR3 reads CASSFQAGDPGNTIYF. The CDR3 DNA reads as TGTGCCAGCAGCTTTCAAGCAGGGGATCCTGGAAACACCATATATTTT.